This T cell receptor (beta chain) came from a study of blood T cell repertoires in COVID-19. For the study at large: From the United States, Italy and Spain came samples of acute and convalescent COVID-19. T cells, B-cell-depleted T cells, or PBMCs supplied cDNA or gDNA.

Recruited during active infection, patients (from Seattle) were subsequently followed longitudinally. The V gene's germline CDR1 is MNHEY and CDR2 SVGAGI. CDR3 length: 16 amino acids. V lost 0 bases and J 8 bases, leaving 14 bases between the germline ends. Per the original methods: Estimated nucleated cell counts came from reference gene primer amplification. Only in-frame clones appear in the TCRdb table, and some are missing; sequencing was by immunoSEQ multiplex PCR. V and J calls and clone size are given by that table; D and trimming were obtained from the DNA. This table has about 130,000 clones, 85% appearing once.

This TCR was sampled from a woman at least 80 years old with COVID-19, enrolled during active disease. Sequenced: peripheral blood. The chain couples TRBV6-5 to TRBJ1-6; D remains ambiguous. CDR3 residues: CASSYSSGRFDSPLHF. The CDR3, as DNA: TGTGCCAGCAGTTACTCTTCCGGCAGGTTTGATTCACCCCTCCACTTT.